These 26 T cell receptor beta chains were sequenced from one sample in a study of Graves' ophthalmopathy and Graves' hyperthyroidism. Scientists amplified the TCR beta CDR3 regions from RNA transcripts. After a first-round RT-PCR with HTBI primers, a second-round multiplex PCR was run. TCRdb recomputed calls from the multiplex PCR reads with MiXCR, one row per CDR3 protein. The sample contains a few hundred thousand distinct CDR3 sequences, around 20% of which appear only once. Material for sequencing was peripheral blood. These receptor sequences come from a woman under 30 with stable Graves' hyperthyroidism.

This chain links TRBV10-3 with TRBJ2-5; TRBD1 is a possible D gene (7 bases). Germline V CDR1 and CDR2: ENHRY, SYGVKD. Trimming removed 5 bases from V and 4 bases from J, with 17 bases in between. The CDR3 covers 15 residues. The CDR3, as DNA: TGTGCCATCAGTACCGGGCAGGGGGGTAGAGAGACCCAGTACTTC. It specifies CAISTGQGGRETQYF.

As to this clonotype: A much larger clone differs from this one at a single base, so this may be a read error. The chain joins TRBV6-4 to TRBJ1-3; D gene uncertain. V was pared by 8 bases and J by 0 bases, with 14 bases between. This CDR3 has 15 amino acids. Germline-derived CDR1 and CDR2 are MRHNA and SNTAGT. The DNA of the CDR3 is TGTGCCAGCCGTTACGACCCCGGCTCTGGAAACACCATATATTTT. Its protein product is CASRYDPGSGNTIYF.

Concerning this clonotype itself: At one end, the junction sequence differs from germline, possibly due to a read error. The chain has TRBV6-1 and TRBJ1-1, with 7 bases fitting TRBD1. Germline-derived CDR1 and CDR2 are MNHNS and SASEGT. The length of the CDR3 is 12 residues. CDR3 in amino acids: CASSLGGTARGF. CDR3 bases: TGTGCCAGCAGTCTCGGCGGGACAGCGCGGGGCTTT.

The chain links TRBV2 to TRBJ1-1; no firm D call. The V gene lost 6 bases and the J gene lost 1 base, with 6 bases spanning the gap. CDR3 length: 12 amino acids. Germline V gene sequence: CDR1 SNHLY, CDR2 FYNNEI. CDR3: CASSQRNTEAFF. For the CDR3, the DNA is TGTGCCAGCAGCCAGAGGAACACTGAAGCTTTCTTT.

This clonotype has a count of ten or more. V and J are TRBV4-1 and TRBJ1-5; D is uncertain. Per the germline V gene, CDR1 is MGHRA and CDR2 is YSYEKL. V gave up 5 bases and J gave up 2 bases, with 22 bases separating them. The CDR3 has 18 residues. This chain's CDR3 is CASSFRPVGLSGNQPQHF. The CDR3 bases are TGCGCCAGCAGCTTCCGGCCGGTGGGGTTGAGCGGCAATCAGCCCCAGCATTTT.

This clonotype occurred many times. The gene calls are TRBV20-1 and TRBJ1-5; D possibly corresponds to TRBD1 (6 bases). Trimming took 2 bases from V and 3 from J, leaving 11 bases between them. CDR1 is DFQATT, CDR2 SNEGSKA, per germline (reference sequence). This CDR3 is built from 14 residues. CDR3 protein: CSARLDSNNQPQHF. CDR3 DNA sequence: TGCAGTGCTAGATTGGACAGTAACAATCAGCCCCAGCATTTT.

This clonotype was observed many times. The chain recombines TRBV29-1 with TRBJ2-2, with D possibly matching TRBD1 (5 bases). Trimming left V 1 base short and J 4 bases short, with 13 bases between. This CDR3 region has 15 residues. Germline V gives CDR1 SQVTM, CDR2 ANQGSEA. The CDR3 is CSVEVVGVGTGELFF. In nucleotides, the CDR3 is TGCAGCGTTGAAGTCGTAGGGGTTGGCACCGGGGAGCTGTTTTTT.

This clonotype appeared many times. V usage is TRBV28 and J usage is TRBJ2-7; D is possibly TRBD1 or TRBD2 (5 bases each). The CDR3 covers 16 residues. The V gene's germline CDR1 is MDHEN and CDR2 SYDVKM. V was cut by 6 bases and J by 4 bases, with 22 bases left in between. The CDR3 bases are TGTGCCAGCAGCCCTTTTAGGGACGGAGTCACGTACGAGCAGTACTTC. Translation gives CASSPFRDGVTYEQYF.

The chain links TRBV20-1 to TRBJ2-7, with 7 nucleotides matching TRBD1. V dropped 0 bases and J dropped 4; count of bases not matched to a gene: 15. The CDR3 is 17 residues long. Germline assignment: CDR1 DFQATT and CDR2 SNEGSKA (reference sequence). In nucleotides, the CDR3 is TGCAGTGCTAGAGAGCACCCCGGGACAGCCGACGGGTACGAGCAGTACTTC. It translates to CSAREHPGTADGYEQYF.

The J gene is TRBJ2-2, the V gene TRBV5-1; TRBD2 matches 8 bases. Germline values: CDR1 SGHRS, CDR2 YFSETQ. V lost 2 bases to trimming and J lost 5 bases; unmatched junction nucleotides: 5. This CDR3 has 15 amino acids. Here the CDR3 reads CASSFGPSGTGELFF. For the CDR3, the DNA is TGCGCCAGCAGCTTCGGTCCTAGCGGGACCGGGGAGCTGTTTTTT.

This clonotype was recorded once. Because it lacks the conserved phenylalanine or tryptophan at the end, this CDR3 is likely a read error. The chain combines TRBV5-1 with TRBJ2-7; D call uncertain. From germline, CDR1 is SGHRS and CDR2 YFSETQ. The CDR3 is 14 amino acids. Trimming pared 4 bases from V and 1 base from J, leaving 12 bases between. CDR3 nucleotide sequence: TGCGCCAGCAGCGTGAGTGGTTTATCCTACGAGCAGTACTAC. This encodes CASSVSGLSYEQYY.

On this clonotype itself: A much more abundant neighbour one base away suggests this may be a read error. V is TRBV25-1 and J is TRBJ2-7; TRBD2 aligns across 7 bases. J lost 9 bases, V lost 7 bases, and 18 bases had no gene match. This CDR3 has 15 amino acids. Germline V gene data show CDR1 as MGHDK and CDR2 as SYGVNS. The CDR3 is CASTPGKDSGHGQYF. In nucleotides, the CDR3 is TGTGCCAGCACCCCCGGAAAGGATAGCGGGCACGGGCAGTACTTC.

The table lists this clonotype with many counts. The CDR3 coding sequence is TGCAGCGTTAACTCGCGGGGGACTAACTATGGCTACACCTTC. Translated: CSVNSRGTNYGYTF. This chain links TRBV29-1 with TRBJ1-2, with a weak D call TRBD1 (5 bases). There are 14 residues in the CDR3. V was shortened by 5 bases and J by 0 bases, with 13 bases between the two germline ends. Germline values: CDR1 SQVTM, CDR2 ANQGSEA.

This clonotype was counted at least ten times. The rearrangement links TRBV6-5 to TRBJ1-2; possibly TRBD1 for D (5 bases). Trimming left V 2 bases short and J 8 bases short, with 18 bases between. Germline V CDR1 and CDR2: MNHEY, SVGAGI. The CDR3 spans 15 residues. The CDR3 DNA is TGTGCCAGCAGTTACCGGGACCTCGGGCGGCGCGGCTACACCTTC. This encodes CASSYRDLGRRGYTF.

In its sample, this clonotype was seen many times. J is TRBJ1-2 and V is TRBV28; possibly TRBD1 for D (6 bases). The germline CDR1 and CDR2 sequences are MDHEN and SYDVKM. The CDR3 runs to 14 residues. With 5 bases removed from V and 5 bases from J, the gap between germline ends came to 15 bases. DNA of the CDR3: TGTGCCAGCAGTCCGGGGGCCTTACGGTATGGCTACACCTTC. This translates into CASSPGALRYGYTF.

This clonotype has at least ten counts. The chain couples TRBV12-3 or TRBV12-4 to TRBJ2-2, with D perhaps matching TRBD2 (5 bases). The CDR3 covers 13 residues. V was clipped by 2 bases and J by 5 bases, with 6 bases between them. The CDR3 loop reads CASSLPGTGELFF. In nucleotides, the CDR3 is TGTGCCAGCAGTTTACCGGGAACCGGGGAGCTGTTTTTT.

This clonotype was seen repeatedly, ten times or more. The chain uses TRBV4-3 and TRBJ1-2; the D is unclear. V was trimmed by 4 bases and J by 4 bases, leaving 13 bases between them. Germline V gene data show CDR1 as LGHNA and CDR2 as YSLEER. CDR3 size: 14 residues. CDR3 in DNA: TGCGCCAGCAGCCCCTTTGGAGGAGCCTATGGCTACACCTTC. Amino acids: CASSPFGGAYGYTF.

This clonotype was detected ten times or more. This chain connects TRBV30 to TRBJ2-5, with TRBD1 matching 8 bases. V lost 3 bases and J lost 4; bases outside the gene matches: 10. The CDR3 spans 15 residues. Per germline, CDR1 GTSNPN and CDR2 SVGIG (reference sequence). CDR3 nucleotide sequence: TGTGCCTGGAGCATCATCAGGGGGCGCGGAGAGACCCAGTACTTC. Its protein is CAWSIIRGRGETQYF. Combining the CDR3 with reference TRBV30 and TRBJ2-5 gives the whole variable domain SQTIHQWPATLVQPVGSPLSLECTVEGTSNPNLYWYRQAAGRGLQLLFYSVGIGQISSEVPQNLSASRPQDRQFILSSKKLLLSDSGFYLCAWSIIRGRGETQYFGPGTRLLVL.

This clonotype has at least ten counts. The J gene is TRBJ1-2, the V gene TRBV20-1; 9 bases line up with TRBD1. CDR1 and CDR2 from the germline V gene are DFQATT and SNEGSKA (reference sequence). This CDR3 is 15 amino acids long. V shed 6 bases and J 1 base; nucleotides not matched to a gene: 9. The DNA for the CDR3 is TGCAGTGCCCCGCAAGGGACAGGGTATAACTATGGCTACACCTTC. Amino acids: CSAPQGTGYNYGYTF.

This clonotype was seen a single time. A much larger clone is a single base away; this may be a read error. It is likely a read error, because the conserved phenylalanine at the end of the CDR3 is missing. This chain connects TRBV19 to TRBJ2-7; D remains unclear. V dropped 4 bases and J dropped 2 bases, with 12 bases sitting between them. The CDR3 length is 14 residues. The V gene's germline CDR1 is LNHDA and CDR2 SQIVND (reference sequence). The CDR3 DNA is TGTGCCAGTAGTAAAAACACCATTACCTACGAGCAGTACTTA. It encodes CASSKNTITYEQYL.

This clonotype was detected ten times or more. The chain carries TRBV30 and TRBJ1-6; weak D call: TRBD1 (5 bases). CDR1 is GTSNPN, CDR2 SVGIG, per germline (reference sequence). Trimming cost V 0 bases and J 8 bases, with 26 bases left between them. The CDR3 runs 19 residues. CDR3 loop: CAWSVQAFAEPFSHSPLHF. In DNA, the CDR3 is TGTGCCTGGAGTGTACAGGCATTCGCGGAACCATTTAGTCATTCACCCCTCCACTTT.

This clonotype occurred many times. This chain joins TRBV19 and TRBJ1-1; a possible D gene is TRBD1 (5 bases). This CDR3 is built from 13 residues. CDR1 and CDR2 from the germline V gene are LNHDA and SQIVND (reference sequence). V shed 7 bases and J shed 4 bases, with 13 bases lying between them. The CDR3 reads CASNQGWGTEAFF. The CDR3 DNA is TGTGCCAGTAACCAGGGATGGGGCACTGAAGCTTTCTTT.

This clonotype was detected many times. The chain is built from TRBV27 and TRBJ2-7, with TRBD1 matching over 10 bases. The CDR3 runs to 14 residues. Germline CDR1 and CDR2: MNHEY and SMNVEV (reference sequence). Trimming took 4 bases from V and 4 from J; bases not matched to a gene: 4. CDR3 amino acids: CASSSGQGVYEQYF. CDR3 nucleotides: TGTGCCAGCAGTTCCGGACAGGGGGTTTACGAGCAGTACTTC.

This clonotype has just one count. CDR3 sequence (DNA): TGTGCCAGCAGTTACTCGCTTGGATACGAGCAGTACTTC. This gives the protein CASSYSLGYEQYF. The chain uses TRBV12-3 or TRBV12-4 and TRBJ2-7; D is uncertain. The V gene lost 4 bases and the J gene lost 4 bases, with 11 bases spanning the gap. The CDR3 covers 13 residues.

This clonotype was found a few times. V usage is TRBV2 and J usage is TRBJ2-5, with a possible D match to TRBD2 (6 bases). This CDR3 contains 16 residues. V was trimmed by 5 bases and J by 2 bases, leaving 18 bases between them. Germline values: CDR1 SNHLY, CDR2 FYNNEI. The DNA of the CDR3 is TGTGCCAGCAGTTCACTAGCCTTGGAGACGCAAGAGACCCAGTACTTC. Translated, it gives CASSSLALETQETQYF.

On this clonotype: A read error may account for a junction end that differs from germline. V gene TRBV2 combines with J gene TRBJ1-5, with D possibly TRBD1 on 5 matching bases. The CDR3 runs to 15 residues. From germline, CDR1 is SNHLY and CDR2 FYNNEI. This CDR3 is CASSAGWRSNQPQHF. DNA for the CDR3: TGTGCCAGCAGTGCAGGGTGGCGAAGCAATCAGCCGCAGCATTTT.